This T cell receptor beta chain was profiled in a study of blood T cell repertoires in COVID-19. This clone came up once. This table comes from immunoSEQ multiplex PCR, and its TCRdb copy is limited to in-frame clones, with some not included. This table has about 150,000 clones, over 75% appearing once. Germline CDR1 and CDR2: SGHNT and YYREEE (reference sequence). The CDR3 totals 16 residues. J gave up 6 bases and V 4 bases, and 13 bases lay outside the gene matches. Sequenced: peripheral blood. The source is a human donor in a cohort sampled during active COVID-19. The chain employs TRBV5-4 and TRBJ1-1, with 9 bases fitting TRBD1. This CDR3 is CASSQARRTGAPEAFF. The CDR3 DNA reads TGTGCCAGCAGCCAAGCACGGCGGACAGGGGCCCCTGAAGCTTTCTTT.